This T cell receptor beta chain was retrieved from a study of beta chain features in type 1 diabetes. Across the whole study: The samples had 100 million to 140 million sorted cells examined in all. Study-wide results and limits: Among patients with Type 1 diabetes, TCRB CDR3s were moderately but significantly shorter in every one of the four CD4+ subsets. HLA influence on TCRB rearrangement stayed unresolved here. The study found fewer insertions and more deletions at VDJ junctions in type 1 diabetes patients.

This clone has only a few counts. What it recognizes is unknown. Sequenced material consisted of expressed TCRB transcripts (all of the isolated RNA was reverse transcribed). Here immunoSEQ multiplex PCR was the method, and the copy in TCRdb shows in-frame clones only, minus some. The table shows 400,000 to 550,000 clones, with roughly 11% occurring only once. V lost 1 base and J lost 3, with 10 bases in between. Per germline, CDR1 LNHNV and CDR2 YYDKDF (reference sequence). The CDR3 covers 14 residues. Sequenced sample: naive CD4+ T cells from blood. This receptor was obtained from a woman under 30 in good health. V usage is TRBV15 and J usage is TRBJ2-7; possible D gene TRBD1, 6 bases. The CDR3, as DNA: TGTGCCACCAGCAGAGGAGGCAGGGGCTACGAGCAGTACTTC. Its protein is CATSRGGRGYEQYF.